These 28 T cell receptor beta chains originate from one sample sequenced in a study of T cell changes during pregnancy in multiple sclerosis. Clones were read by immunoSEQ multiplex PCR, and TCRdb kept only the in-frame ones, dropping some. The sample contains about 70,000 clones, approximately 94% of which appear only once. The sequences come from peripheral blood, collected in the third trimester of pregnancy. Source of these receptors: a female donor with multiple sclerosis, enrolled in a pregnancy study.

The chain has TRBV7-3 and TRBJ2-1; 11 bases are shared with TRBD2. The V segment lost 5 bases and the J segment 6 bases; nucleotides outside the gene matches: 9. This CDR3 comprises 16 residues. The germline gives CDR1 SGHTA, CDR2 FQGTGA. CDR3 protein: CASSVIAGGLGNEQFF. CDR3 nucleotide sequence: TGTGCCAGCAGCGTGATAGCGGGAGGGCTGGGCAATGAGCAGTTCTTC.

The CDR3 DNA reads as TGTGCCAGCAGCTTTCCGGGACAGGGGATCACCGGGGAGCTGTTTTTT. This gives the protein CASSFPGQGITGELFF. The gene calls are TRBV7-2 and TRBJ2-2; the match to TRBD1 covers 10 bases. The CDR3 has 16 amino acids. The ends lost 3 bases at V and 4 bases at J; junction bases unmatched: 5. The germline V gene has CDR1 SGHTA and CDR2 FQGNSA.

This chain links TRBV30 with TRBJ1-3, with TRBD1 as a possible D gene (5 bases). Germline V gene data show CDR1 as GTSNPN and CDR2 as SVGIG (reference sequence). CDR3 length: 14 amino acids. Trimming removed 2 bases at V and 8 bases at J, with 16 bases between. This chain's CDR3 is CAWSPTGGVDTIYF. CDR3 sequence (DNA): TGTGCCTGGAGTCCCACGGGGGGAGTGGACACCATATATTTT.

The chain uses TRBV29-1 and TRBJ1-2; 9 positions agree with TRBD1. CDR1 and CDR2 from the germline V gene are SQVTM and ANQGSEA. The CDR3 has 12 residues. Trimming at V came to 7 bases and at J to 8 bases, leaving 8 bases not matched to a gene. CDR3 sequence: CSAGTGMRGYTF. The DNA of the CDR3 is TGCAGCGCAGGGACAGGGATGCGAGGCTACACCTTC. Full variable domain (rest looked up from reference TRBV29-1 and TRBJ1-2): SAVISQKPSRDICQRGTSLTIQCQVDSQVTMMFWYRQQPGQSLTLIATANQGSEATYESGFVIDKFPISRPNLTFSTLTVSNMSPEDSSIYLCSAGTGMRGYTFGSGTRLTVV.

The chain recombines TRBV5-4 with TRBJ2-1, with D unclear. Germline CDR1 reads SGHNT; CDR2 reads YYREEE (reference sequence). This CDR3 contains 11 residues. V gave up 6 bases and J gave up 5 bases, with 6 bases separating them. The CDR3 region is CASTLHNEQFF. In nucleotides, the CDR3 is TGTGCCAGCACCCTCCACAATGAGCAGTTCTTC.

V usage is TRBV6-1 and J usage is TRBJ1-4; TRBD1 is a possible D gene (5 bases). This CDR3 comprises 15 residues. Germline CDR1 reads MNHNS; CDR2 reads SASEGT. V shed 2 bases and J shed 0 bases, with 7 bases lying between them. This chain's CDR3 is CASSEQTATNEKLFF. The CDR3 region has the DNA TGTGCCAGCAGTGAACAGACAGCAACTAATGAAAAACTGTTTTTT.

The CDR3 DNA follows: TGCGCCAGCAGCCAAGGGGTAGCGGGAGGGCCGGGGCACAATGAGCAGTTCTTC. Its translation: CASSQGVAGGPGHNEQFF. The chain combines TRBV4-3 with TRBJ2-1, with TRBD2 identical over 11 bases. The CDR3 length is 18 residues. V shed 1 base and J 5 bases; nucleotides not matched to a gene: 10. Germline V CDR1 and CDR2: LGHNA, YSLEER.

CDR3: CASSPGQLNQPQHF. CDR3 bases: TGTGCCAGCAGTCCGGGACAGTTGAATCAGCCCCAGCATTTT. The chain employs TRBV2 and TRBJ1-5; 7 bases are a match to TRBD1. The CDR3 runs 14 residues. V was pared by 5 bases and J by 4 bases, with 5 bases of the junction left unmatched. In germline, CDR1 is SNHLY, CDR2 FYNNEI.

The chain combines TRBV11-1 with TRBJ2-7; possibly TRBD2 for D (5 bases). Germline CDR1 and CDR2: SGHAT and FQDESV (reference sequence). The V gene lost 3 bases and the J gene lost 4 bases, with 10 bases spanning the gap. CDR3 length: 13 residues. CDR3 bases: TGTGCCAGCAGCTTGCAAAGCGGTTACGAGCAGTACTTC. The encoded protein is CASSLQSGYEQYF.

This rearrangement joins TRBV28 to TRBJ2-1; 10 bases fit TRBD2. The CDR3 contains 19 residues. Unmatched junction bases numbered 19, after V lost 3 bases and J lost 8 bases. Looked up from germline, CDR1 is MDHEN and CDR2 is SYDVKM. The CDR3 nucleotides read TGTGCCAGCAGTTTTCGGAGCGGGAGGGCCCGGTCGTCGTCGCATGAGCAGTTCTTC. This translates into CASSFRSGRARSSSHEQFF.

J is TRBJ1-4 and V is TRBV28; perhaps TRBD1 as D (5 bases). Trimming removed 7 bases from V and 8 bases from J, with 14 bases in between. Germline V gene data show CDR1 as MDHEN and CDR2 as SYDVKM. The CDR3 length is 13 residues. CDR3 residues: CASTGGIGEKLFF. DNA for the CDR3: TGTGCCAGCACCGGGGGAATCGGCGAAAAACTGTTTTTT.

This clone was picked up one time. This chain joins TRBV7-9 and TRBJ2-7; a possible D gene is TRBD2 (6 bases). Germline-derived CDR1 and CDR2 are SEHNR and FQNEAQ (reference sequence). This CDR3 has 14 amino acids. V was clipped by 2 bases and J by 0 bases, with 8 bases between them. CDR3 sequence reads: CASSLLGSSYEQYF. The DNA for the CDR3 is TGTGCCAGCAGCTTACTCGGGAGCTCCTACGAGCAGTACTTC.

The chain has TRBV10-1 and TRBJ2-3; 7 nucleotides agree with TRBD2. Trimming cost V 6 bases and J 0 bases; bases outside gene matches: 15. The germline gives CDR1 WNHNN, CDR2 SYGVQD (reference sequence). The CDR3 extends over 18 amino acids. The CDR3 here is CASSVPGLTYDSTDTQYF. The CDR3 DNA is TGCGCCAGCAGCGTCCCGGGACTAACTTACGATAGCACAGATACGCAGTATTTT.

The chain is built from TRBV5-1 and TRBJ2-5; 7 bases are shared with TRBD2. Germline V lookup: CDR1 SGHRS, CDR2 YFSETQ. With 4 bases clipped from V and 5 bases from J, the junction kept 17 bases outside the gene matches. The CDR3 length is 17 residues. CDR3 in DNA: TGCGCCAGCAGCCTGGTTCCCCGGACTAGTTGGGATGAGACCCAGTACTTC. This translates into CASSLVPRTSWDETQYF.

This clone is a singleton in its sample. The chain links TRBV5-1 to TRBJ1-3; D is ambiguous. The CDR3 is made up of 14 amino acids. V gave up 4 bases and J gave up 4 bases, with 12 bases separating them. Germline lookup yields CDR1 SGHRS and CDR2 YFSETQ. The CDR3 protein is CASSVRGLGNTIYF. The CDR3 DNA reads TGCGCCAGCAGCGTGAGAGGGTTAGGAAACACCATATATTTT.

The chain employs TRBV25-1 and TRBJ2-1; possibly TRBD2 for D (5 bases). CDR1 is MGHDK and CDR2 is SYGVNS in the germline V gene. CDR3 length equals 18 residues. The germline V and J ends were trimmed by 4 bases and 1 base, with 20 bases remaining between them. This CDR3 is CASSGPWSAQRSYNEQFF. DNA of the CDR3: TGTGCCAGCAGTGGCCCCTGGTCGGCTCAGCGGTCCTACAATGAGCAGTTCTTC.

This CDR3 reads CASRPGTPSYEQYF. The CDR3 DNA is TGTGCCAGCAGGCCCGGGACACCTTCCTACGAGCAGTACTTC. The chain employs TRBV28 and TRBJ2-7; a weak D match, TRBD1 (6 bases). CDR1 MDHEN and CDR2 SYDVKM come from the germline V gene. CDR3 length equals 14 residues. Trimming removed 6 bases at V and 1 base at J, with 13 bases between.

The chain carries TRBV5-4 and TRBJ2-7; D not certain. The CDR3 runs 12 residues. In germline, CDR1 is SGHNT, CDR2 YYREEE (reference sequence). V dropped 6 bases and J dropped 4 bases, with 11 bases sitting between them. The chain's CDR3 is CASTSDVYEQYF. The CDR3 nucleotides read TGTGCCAGCACCTCAGATGTTTACGAGCAGTACTTC.

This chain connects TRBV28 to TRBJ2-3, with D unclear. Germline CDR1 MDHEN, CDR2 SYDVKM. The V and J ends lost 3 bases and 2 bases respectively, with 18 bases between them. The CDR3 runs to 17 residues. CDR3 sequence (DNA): TGTGCCAGCAGTTTCCCCCGTGGTGAGAGAATCACAGATACGCAGTATTTT. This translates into CASSFPRGERITDTQYF. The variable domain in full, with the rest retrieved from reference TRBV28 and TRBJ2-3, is DVKVTQSSRYLVKRTGEKVFLECVQDMDHENMFWYRQDPGLGLRLIYFSYDVKMKEKGDIPEGYSVSREKKERFSLILESASTNQTSMYLCASSFPRGERITDTQYFGPGTRLTVL.

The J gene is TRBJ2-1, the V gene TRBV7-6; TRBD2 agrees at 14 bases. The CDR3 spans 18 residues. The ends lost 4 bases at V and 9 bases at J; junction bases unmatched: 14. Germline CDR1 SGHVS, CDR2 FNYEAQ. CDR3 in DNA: TGTGCCAGCAGCTCGAGACTAGCGGGAGGGCCTTATGCTAGTGAGCAGTTCTTC. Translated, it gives CASSSRLAGGPYASEQFF.

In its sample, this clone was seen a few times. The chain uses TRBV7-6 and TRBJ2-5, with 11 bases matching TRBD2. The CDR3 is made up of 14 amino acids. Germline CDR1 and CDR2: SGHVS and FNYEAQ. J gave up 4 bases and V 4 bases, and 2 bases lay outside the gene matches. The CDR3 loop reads CASSYGTSGETQYF. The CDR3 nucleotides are TGTGCCAGCAGCTACGGGACTAGCGGAGAGACCCAGTACTTC.

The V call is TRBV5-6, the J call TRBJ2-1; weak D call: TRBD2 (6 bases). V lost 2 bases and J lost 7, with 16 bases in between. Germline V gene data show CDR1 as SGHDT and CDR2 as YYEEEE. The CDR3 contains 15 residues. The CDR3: CASSFRDLKRNEQFF. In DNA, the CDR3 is TGTGCCAGCAGCTTCCGGGACTTGAAACGTAATGAGCAGTTCTTC.

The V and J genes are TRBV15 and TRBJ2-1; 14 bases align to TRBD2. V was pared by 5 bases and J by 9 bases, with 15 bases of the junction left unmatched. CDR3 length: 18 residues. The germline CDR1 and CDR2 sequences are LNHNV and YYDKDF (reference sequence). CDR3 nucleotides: TGTGCCACCAGCGGAACCGGGACTAGCGGGAGAGGCCAGGGTGAGCAGTTCTTC. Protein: CATSGTGTSGRGQGEQFF.

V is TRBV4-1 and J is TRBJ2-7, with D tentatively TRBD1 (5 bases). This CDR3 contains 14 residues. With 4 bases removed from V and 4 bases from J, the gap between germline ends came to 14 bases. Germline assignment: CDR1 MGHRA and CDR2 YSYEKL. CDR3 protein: CASSRSGSAYEQYF. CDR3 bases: TGCGCCAGCAGCCGATCAGGGTCCGCATACGAGCAGTACTTC.

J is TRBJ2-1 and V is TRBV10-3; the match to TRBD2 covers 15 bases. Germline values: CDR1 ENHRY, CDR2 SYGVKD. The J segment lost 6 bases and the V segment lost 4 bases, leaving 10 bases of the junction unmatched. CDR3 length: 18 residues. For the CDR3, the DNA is TGTGCCATCAGTGCCGGCCCCGGACTAGCGGGAGGGCTCAATGAGCAGTTCTTC. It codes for CAISAGPGLAGGLNEQFF.

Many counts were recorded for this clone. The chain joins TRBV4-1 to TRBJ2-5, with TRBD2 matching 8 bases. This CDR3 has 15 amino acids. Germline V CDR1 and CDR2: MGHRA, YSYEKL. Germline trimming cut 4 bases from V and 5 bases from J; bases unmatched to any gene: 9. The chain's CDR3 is CASSLGWREVETQYF. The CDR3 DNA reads TGCGCCAGCAGCCTCGGTTGGCGGGAGGTTGAGACCCAGTACTTC.

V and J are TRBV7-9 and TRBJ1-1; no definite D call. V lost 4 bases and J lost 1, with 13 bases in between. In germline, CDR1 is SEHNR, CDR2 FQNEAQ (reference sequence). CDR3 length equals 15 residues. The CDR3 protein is CASSSLGPKNTEAFF. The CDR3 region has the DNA TGTGCCAGCAGCTCTCTAGGCCCGAAGAACACTGAAGCTTTCTTT.

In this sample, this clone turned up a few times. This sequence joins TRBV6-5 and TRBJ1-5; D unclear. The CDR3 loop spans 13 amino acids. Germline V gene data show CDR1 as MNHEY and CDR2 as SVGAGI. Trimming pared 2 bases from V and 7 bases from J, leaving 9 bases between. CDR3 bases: TGTGCCAGCAGTTACGATGGCAGGCAGCCCCAGCATTTT. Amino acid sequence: CASSYDGRQPQHF.